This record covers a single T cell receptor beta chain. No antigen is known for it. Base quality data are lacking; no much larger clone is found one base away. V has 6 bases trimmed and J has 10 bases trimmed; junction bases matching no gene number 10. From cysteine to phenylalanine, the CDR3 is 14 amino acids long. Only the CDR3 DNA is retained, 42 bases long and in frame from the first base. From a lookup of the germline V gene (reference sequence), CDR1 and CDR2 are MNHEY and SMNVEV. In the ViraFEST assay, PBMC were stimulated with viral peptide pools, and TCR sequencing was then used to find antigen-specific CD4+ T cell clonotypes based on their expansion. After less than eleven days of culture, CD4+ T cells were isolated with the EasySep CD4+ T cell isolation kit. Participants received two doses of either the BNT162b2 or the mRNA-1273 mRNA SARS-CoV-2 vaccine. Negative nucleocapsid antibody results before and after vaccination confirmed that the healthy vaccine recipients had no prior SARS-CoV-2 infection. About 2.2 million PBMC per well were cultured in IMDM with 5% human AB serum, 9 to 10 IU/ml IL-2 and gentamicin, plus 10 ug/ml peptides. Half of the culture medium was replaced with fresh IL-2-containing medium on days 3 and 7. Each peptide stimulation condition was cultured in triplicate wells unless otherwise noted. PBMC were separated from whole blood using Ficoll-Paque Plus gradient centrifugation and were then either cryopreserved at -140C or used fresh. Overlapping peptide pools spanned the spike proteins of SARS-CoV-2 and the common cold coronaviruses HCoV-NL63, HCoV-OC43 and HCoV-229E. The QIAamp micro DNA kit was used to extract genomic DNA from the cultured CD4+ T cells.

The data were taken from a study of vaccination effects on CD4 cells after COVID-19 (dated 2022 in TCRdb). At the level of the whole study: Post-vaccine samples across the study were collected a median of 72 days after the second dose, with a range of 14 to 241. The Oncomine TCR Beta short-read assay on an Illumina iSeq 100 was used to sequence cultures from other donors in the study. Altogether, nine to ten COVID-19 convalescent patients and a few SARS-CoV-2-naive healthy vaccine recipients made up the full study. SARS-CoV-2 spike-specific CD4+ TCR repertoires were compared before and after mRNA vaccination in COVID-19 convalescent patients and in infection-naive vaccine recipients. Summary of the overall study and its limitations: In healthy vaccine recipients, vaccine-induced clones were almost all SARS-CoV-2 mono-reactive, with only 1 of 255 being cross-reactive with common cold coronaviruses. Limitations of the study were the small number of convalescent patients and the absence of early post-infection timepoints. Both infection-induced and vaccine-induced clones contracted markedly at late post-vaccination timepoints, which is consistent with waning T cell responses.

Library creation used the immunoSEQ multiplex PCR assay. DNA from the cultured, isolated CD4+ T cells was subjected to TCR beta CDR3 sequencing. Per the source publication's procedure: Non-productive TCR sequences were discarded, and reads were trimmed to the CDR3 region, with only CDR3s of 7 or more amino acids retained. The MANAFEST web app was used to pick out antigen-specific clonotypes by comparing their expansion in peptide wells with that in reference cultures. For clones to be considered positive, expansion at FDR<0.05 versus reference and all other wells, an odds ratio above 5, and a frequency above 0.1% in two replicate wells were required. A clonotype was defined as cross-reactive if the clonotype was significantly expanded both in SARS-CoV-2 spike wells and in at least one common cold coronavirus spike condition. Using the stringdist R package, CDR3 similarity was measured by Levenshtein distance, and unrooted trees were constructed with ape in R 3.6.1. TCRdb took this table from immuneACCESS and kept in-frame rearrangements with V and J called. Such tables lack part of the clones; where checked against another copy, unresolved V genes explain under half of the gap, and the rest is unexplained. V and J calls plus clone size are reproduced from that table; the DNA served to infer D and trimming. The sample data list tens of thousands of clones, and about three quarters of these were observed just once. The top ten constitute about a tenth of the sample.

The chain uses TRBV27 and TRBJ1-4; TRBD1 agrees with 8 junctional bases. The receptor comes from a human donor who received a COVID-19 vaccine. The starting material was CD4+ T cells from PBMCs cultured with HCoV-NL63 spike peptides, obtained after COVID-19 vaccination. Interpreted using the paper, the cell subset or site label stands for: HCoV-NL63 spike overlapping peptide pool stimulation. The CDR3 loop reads CASRSGQGRGKLFF. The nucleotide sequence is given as TGTGCCAGCAGAAGCGGACAGGGCCGGGGAAAACTGTTTTTT.